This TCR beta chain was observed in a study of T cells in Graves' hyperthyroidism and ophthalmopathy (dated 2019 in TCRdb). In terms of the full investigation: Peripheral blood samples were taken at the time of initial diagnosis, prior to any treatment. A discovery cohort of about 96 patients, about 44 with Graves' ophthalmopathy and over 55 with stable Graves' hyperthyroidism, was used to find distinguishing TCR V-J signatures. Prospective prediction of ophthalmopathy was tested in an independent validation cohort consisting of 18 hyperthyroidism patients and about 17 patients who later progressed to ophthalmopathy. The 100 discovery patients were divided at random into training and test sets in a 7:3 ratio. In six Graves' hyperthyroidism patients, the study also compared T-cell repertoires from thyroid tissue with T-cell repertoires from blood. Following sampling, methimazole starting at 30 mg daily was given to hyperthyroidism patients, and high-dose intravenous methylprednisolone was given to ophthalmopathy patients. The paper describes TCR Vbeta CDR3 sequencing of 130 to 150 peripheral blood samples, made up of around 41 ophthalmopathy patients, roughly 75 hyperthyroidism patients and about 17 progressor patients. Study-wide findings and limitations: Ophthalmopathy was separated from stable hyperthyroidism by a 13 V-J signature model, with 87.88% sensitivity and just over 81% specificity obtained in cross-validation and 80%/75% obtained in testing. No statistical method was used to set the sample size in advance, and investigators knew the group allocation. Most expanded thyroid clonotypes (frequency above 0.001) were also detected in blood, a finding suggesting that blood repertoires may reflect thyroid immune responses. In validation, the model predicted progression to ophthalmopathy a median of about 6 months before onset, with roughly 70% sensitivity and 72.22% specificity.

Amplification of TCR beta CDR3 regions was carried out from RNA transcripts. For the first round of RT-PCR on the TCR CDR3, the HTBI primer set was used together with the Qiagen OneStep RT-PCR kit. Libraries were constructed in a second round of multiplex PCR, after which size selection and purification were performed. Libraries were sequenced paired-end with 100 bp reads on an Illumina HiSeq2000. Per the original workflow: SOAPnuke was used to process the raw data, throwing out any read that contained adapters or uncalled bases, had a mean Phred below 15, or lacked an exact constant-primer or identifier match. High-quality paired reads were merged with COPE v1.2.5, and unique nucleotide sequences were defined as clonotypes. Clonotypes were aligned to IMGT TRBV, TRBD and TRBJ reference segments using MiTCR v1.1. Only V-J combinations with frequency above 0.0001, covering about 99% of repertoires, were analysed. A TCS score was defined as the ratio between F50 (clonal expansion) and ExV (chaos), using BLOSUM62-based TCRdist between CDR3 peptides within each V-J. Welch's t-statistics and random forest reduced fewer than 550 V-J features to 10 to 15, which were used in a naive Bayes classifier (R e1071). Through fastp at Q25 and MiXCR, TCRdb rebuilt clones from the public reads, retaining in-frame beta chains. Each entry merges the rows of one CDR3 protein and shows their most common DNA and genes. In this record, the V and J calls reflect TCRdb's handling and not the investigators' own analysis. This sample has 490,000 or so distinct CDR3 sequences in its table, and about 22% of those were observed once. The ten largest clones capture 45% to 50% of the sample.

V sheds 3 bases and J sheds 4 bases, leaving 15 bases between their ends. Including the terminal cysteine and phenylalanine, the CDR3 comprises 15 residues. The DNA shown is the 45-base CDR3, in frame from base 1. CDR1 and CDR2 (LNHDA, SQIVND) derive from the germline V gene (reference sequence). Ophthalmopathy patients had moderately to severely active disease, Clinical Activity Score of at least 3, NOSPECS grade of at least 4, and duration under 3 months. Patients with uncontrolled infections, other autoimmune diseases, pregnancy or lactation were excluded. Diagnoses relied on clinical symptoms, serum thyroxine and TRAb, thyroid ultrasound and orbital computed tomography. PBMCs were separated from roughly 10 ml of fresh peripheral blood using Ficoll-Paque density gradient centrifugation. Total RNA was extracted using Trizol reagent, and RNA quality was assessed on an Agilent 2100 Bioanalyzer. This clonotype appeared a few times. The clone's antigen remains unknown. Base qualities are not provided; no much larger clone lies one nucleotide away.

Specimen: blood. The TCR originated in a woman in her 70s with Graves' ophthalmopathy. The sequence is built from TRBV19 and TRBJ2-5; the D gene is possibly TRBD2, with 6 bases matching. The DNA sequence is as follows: TGTGCCAGTAGTATGTCGTTGCGGGATGCAGAGACCCAGTACTTC. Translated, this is CASSMSLRDAETQYF.